Sequencing of this T cell receptor beta chain was carried out in a study of blood T cell repertoires in COVID-19. Study summary: The study drew acute and convalescent COVID-19 samples from the United States, Italy and Spain. Sources were T cells, B-cell-depleted T cells, or PBMCs; the material itself was cDNA or gDNA.

The CDR3 runs 16 residues. Trimming cost V 2 bases and J 2 bases, with 16 bases left between them. The germline gives CDR1 SGHTA, CDR2 FQGNSA. Enrolment of Seattle patients took place during active infection, and they were followed longitudinally. Per the authors' pipeline: It was from reference gene primer amplification that nucleated cell counts were estimated. Sequencing used immunoSEQ multiplex PCR; TCRdb keeps in-frame clones, though not all of them. V and J calls and clone size come straight from that table; D and trimming were deduced from the DNA. The table records 100,000 to 150,000 clones, around 80% of them present only once.

Sequenced sample: peripheral blood. The sequence came from a man younger than 40 with COVID-19, enrolled during active disease. The chain couples TRBV7-2 to TRBJ2-7; no definite D call. This chain's CDR3 is CASSLSPRHATYEQYF. The CDR3 DNA reads TGTGCCAGCAGCTTAAGCCCCCGACACGCTACCTACGAGCAGTACTTC.